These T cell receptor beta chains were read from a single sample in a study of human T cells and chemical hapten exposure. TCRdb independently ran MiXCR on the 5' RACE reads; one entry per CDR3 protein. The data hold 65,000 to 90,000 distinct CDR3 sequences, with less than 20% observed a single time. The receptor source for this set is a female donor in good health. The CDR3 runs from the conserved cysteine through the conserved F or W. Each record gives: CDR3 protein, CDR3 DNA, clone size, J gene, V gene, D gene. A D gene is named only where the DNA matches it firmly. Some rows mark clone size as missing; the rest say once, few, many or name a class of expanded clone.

CASSLIGVNTGELFF TGTGCCAGCAGCTTGATAGGGGTGAACACCGGGGAGCTGTTTTTT . TRBJ2-2 TRBV5-4 .
CSVGWLLRPESSYEQYF TGCAGCGTCGGATGGCTGTTACGGCCCGAGTCGTCATACGAGCAGTACTTC . TRBJ2-7 TRBV29-1 .
CASREDRVNTEAFF TGTGCCAGCAGAGAAGACAGGGTGAACACTGAAGCTTTCTTT . TRBJ1-1 TRBV6-2/TRBV6-3 TRBD1
CASSTTADTQYF TGTGCCAGCAGCACGACGGCGGATACGCAGTATTTT few TRBJ2-3 TRBV7-2 .
CASSLGDPGGSEAFF TGTGCCAGCAGCCTGGGGGACCCTGGGGGTTCTGAAGCTTTCTTT . TRBJ1-1 TRBV7-8 .
CASRPFQNTYEQYF TGTGCCAGCAGGCCATTTCAGAACACCTACGAGCAGTACTTC few TRBJ2-7 TRBV7-2 .
CASSSDRYNEQFF TGTGCCAGCAGTTCCGACAGGTACAATGAGCAGTTCTTC . TRBJ2-1 TRBV7-2 .
CASSLYSQPQHF TGTGCCAGCAGCTTGTACAGTCAGCCCCAGCATTTT . TRBJ1-5 TRBV5-6 .
CASSRPQAHTEAFF TGTGCCAGCAGTCGGCCACAGGCGCACACTGAAGCTTTCTTT many TRBJ1-1 TRBV28 .
CSVLLFRATDTQYF TGCAGCGTCCTTCTATTCCGGGCCACAGATACGCAGTATTTT few TRBJ2-3 TRBV29-1 .
CASSYDIRTDTQYF TGTGCCAGCAGCTATGACATCCGCACAGATACGCAGTATTTT many TRBJ2-3 TRBV7-2 .
CSARDRGNEQYF TGCAGTGCTAGAGATCGAGGGAACGAGCAGTACTTC few TRBJ2-7 TRBV20-1 .
CASTPPGTSGNEQFF TGTGCCAGCACCCCCCCCGGGACTAGCGGGAATGAGCAGTTCTTC . TRBJ2-1 TRBV25-1 TRBD2
CASSSQILGDNPTEAFF TGTGCCAGCAGCTCCCAAATTTTGGGGGACAACCCAACTGAAGCTTTCTTT . TRBJ1-1 TRBV11-2 .
CSARDRSRTTEAFF TGCAGTGCTAGGGACCGGAGCAGGACCACTGAAGCTTTCTTT . TRBJ1-1 TRBV20-1 .
CASSESPWNLNTEAFF TGCGCCAGCAGTGAGTCGCCTTGGAACTTGAACACTGAAGCTTTCTTT . TRBJ1-1 TRBV10-2 .
CASSYVSGGHGNTEAFF TGTGCCAGCAGTTACGTCTCCGGAGGGCACGGGAACACTGAAGCTTTCTTT . TRBJ1-1 TRBV6-2/TRBV6-3 .
CSVGNQPQHF TGCAGCGTGGGAAATCAGCCCCAGCATTTT . TRBJ1-5 TRBV29-1 .
CASSSGPAMAQHF TGTGCCAGCAGCTCCGGACCGGCAATGGCCCAGCATTTT . TRBJ1-5 TRBV7-2 .
CASSLEAGTDTQYF TGTGCCAGCAGCTTAGAGGCCGGCACAGATACGCAGTATTTT . TRBJ2-3 TRBV7-8 .
CASSLGGTERRQETQYF TGTGCCAGCAGCTTAGGCGGGACTGAGCGGAGGCAAGAGACCCAGTACTTC few TRBJ2-5 TRBV7-9 .
CSVVGQSYEQYF TGCAGCGTTGTAGGGCAGAGCTACGAGCAGTACTTC . TRBJ2-7 TRBV29-1 .
CASSYGTSATEQFF TGTGCCAGCAGTTACGGGACTAGCGCGACTGAGCAGTTCTTC few TRBJ2-1 TRBV6-6 TRBD2
CSVFGKDNEQFF TGCAGCGTTTTTGGTAAGGACAATGAGCAGTTCTTC few TRBJ2-1 TRBV29-1 .
CAISASRGQKSGNTIYF TGTGCCATCAGTGCCTCGCGGGGACAGAAGTCTGGAAACACCATATATTTT . TRBJ1-3 TRBV10-3 TRBD1
CASTHQGLREQYF TGTGCCAGCACACACCAGGGTTTGAGGGAGCAGTACTTC . TRBJ2-7 TRBV2 .
CASSVGVRLGVEQFF TGTGCCAGCAGCGTAGGTGTACGTCTCGGGGTTGAGCAGTTCTTC few TRBJ2-1 TRBV9 .
CSAGDSGSVYNEQFF TGCAGTGCTGGGGATAGCGGGAGCGTCTACAATGAGCAGTTCTTC few TRBJ2-1 TRBV20-1 TRBD2
CAISARTGRNTEAFF TGTGCCATCAGTGCCAGGACAGGGAGGAACACTGAAGCTTTCTTT few TRBJ1-1 TRBV10-3 TRBD1
CSVAGSINTEAFF TGCAGCGTTGCGGGCAGCATAAACACTGAAGCTTTCTTT few TRBJ1-1 TRBV29-1 .
CASSLDSQETQYF TGTGCCAGCAGCTTAGACAGCCAAGAGACCCAGTACTTC many TRBJ2-5 TRBV7-9 .
CASSLKGHYAGANTEAFF TGTGCCAGCAGCCTTAAGGGACATTACGCAGGAGCCAACACTGAAGCTTTCTTT . TRBJ1-1 TRBV28 .
CASSSAVGGNTGELFF TGTGCCAGCAGTTCTGCGGTCGGGGGGAACACCGGGGAGCTGTTTTTT . TRBJ2-2 TRBV12-3/TRBV12-4 .
CASSPSPGGASGANVLTF TGTGCCAGCAGCCCCTCGCCGGGGGGCGCTTCTGGGGCCAACGTCCTGACTTTC . TRBJ2-6 TRBV5-5 .
CASSELAGGQETQYF TGTGCCAGCAGTGAACTAGCGGGGGGGCAAGAGACCCAGTACTTC . TRBJ2-5 TRBV6-1 TRBD2
CSASWTVEAFF TGCAGTGCTAGCTGGACAGTCGAAGCTTTCTTT . TRBJ1-1 TRBV20-1 .
CAGRDRENIQYF TGTGCCGGACGGGACAGGGAAAACATTCAGTACTTC . TRBJ2-4 TRBV2 TRBD1
CASSKTGGGEDTQYF TGTGCCAGCAGCAAGACAGGGGGCGGAGAAGATACGCAGTATTTT . TRBJ2-3 TRBV12-3/TRBV12-4 TRBD1
CASRQRDKNSPLHF TGCGCCAGCAGACAGCGAGATAAGAATTCACCCCTCCACTTT . TRBJ1-6 TRBV5-1 .
CASSPPLPLSLGTEAFF TGTGCCAGCTCACCACCGTTGCCACTTTCTTTGGGGACTGAAGCTTTCTTT . TRBJ1-1 TRBV18 .
CSARGTATNEKLFF TGCAGTGCTAGAGGGACAGCAACTAATGAAAAACTGTTTTTT . TRBJ1-4 TRBV20-1 .
CASSSSQGTEAFF TGTGCCAGCAGCTCAAGTCAGGGAACGGAAGCTTTCTTT . TRBJ1-1 TRBV12-3/TRBV12-4 .
CASSFTRARGTGELFF TGTGCCAGCAGTTTTACGAGGGCGAGGGGCACCGGGGAGCTGTTTTTT few TRBJ2-2 TRBV12-3/TRBV12-4 .
CASSQAPGLAYEQFF TGTGCCAGCAGCCAAGCACCGGGACTAGCATATGAGCAGTTCTTC . TRBJ2-1 TRBV3-1 TRBD2
CSVAGSGNTGELFF TGCAGCGTGGCCGGTAGCGGGAACACCGGGGAGCTGTTTTTT . TRBJ2-2 TRBV29-1 .
CASSLDRVAYEQYF TGTGCCAGCAGCTTAGACAGGGTGGCCTACGAGCAGTACTTC . TRBJ2-7 TRBV7-2 .
CSAMGGGVDEQYF TGCAGTGCTATGGGCGGAGGGGTCGACGAGCAGTACTTC few TRBJ2-7 TRBV20-1 .
CAWSTGNRETQYF TGTGCCTGGAGTACAGGGAATAGAGAGACCCAGTACTTC . TRBJ2-5 TRBV30 .
CSARDQGDYYYF TGCAGTGCTAGAGATCAAGGGGACTATTATTATTTT many TRBJ2-3 TRBV20-1 TRBD2
CASSLLAGTEHWEQFF TGTGCCAGCAGCTTATTGGCGGGAACAGAGCATTGGGAGCAGTTCTTC . TRBJ2-1 TRBV7-2 .
CASSPLAVEKLFF TGTGCCAGCAGCCCTCTGGCGGTCGAAAAACTGTTTTTT . TRBJ1-4 TRBV11-2 .
CASSLDGPQFF TGTGCCAGCAGCTTAGACGGGCCTCAGTTCTTC few TRBJ2-1 TRBV7-9 .
CASSPTGTVSNQPQHF TGTGCCAGCAGCCCCACCGGGACAGTTAGCAATCAGCCCCAGCATTTT . TRBJ1-5 TRBV12-3/TRBV12-4 TRBD1
CASSFPRSSYNEQFF TGTGCCAGCAGCTTTCCCAGGAGCTCCTACAATGAGCAGTTCTTC . TRBJ2-1 TRBV5-5 .